This T cell receptor beta chain came from a study of beta chain features in type 1 diabetes. Every bit of the isolated RNA underwent reverse transcription, so sequencing read expressed TCRB transcripts. Measured with immunoSEQ multiplex PCR; TCRdb has only the in-frame clones, and not every one. The sample shows 200,000 to 250,000 clones, about a tenth of them seen only once. Material: central memory CD4+ T cells from blood. The clonotype originates from a man aged 18 to 29 in good health.

The CDR3 is CASSLAEKVTGELFF. The CDR3 nucleotides read TGCGCCAGCAGCTTGGCGGAAAAGGTTACCGGGGAGCTGTTTTTT. The gene calls are TRBV5-1 and TRBJ2-2; D is unclear. The germline V gene has CDR1 SGHRS and CDR2 YFSETQ. This CDR3 is 15 amino acids long. Trimming left V 0 bases short and J 5 bases short, with 11 bases between. Full variable domain (remainder filled in from reference TRBV5-1 and TRBJ2-2): KAGVTQTPRYLIKTRGQQVTLSCSPISGHRSVSWYQQTPGQGLQFLFEYFSETQRNKGNFPGRFSGRQFSNSRSEMNVSTLELGDSALYLCASSLAEKVTGELFFGEGSRLTVL.